The source of this T cell receptor beta chain is a study of T cells in localized non-small cell lung cancer. Points from the study as a whole: There was higher T cell clonality in uninvolved adjacent lung than in tumor, and it was highest there. Median detection of top 100 tumor clones in adjacent lung was under 75 clones. One tumor region alone was sequenced, and heterogeneity therefore remains possible.

The table lists this clone with a count of one. The target antigen is unknown. The CDR3 is 12 residues long. Per germline, CDR1 LGHNT and CDR2 FRNRAP. V lost 2 bases, J lost 2 bases, and 0 bases lay in between. This table comes from immunoSEQ multiplex PCR, and its TCRdb copy is limited to in-frame clones, with some not included. The sample carries 35,000 to 40,000 clones, 80% to 90% recorded once. This specimen consisted of peripheral blood, obtained before any cancer treatment. J is TRBJ2-2 and V is TRBV12-5; no definite D call. The origin of this receptor is a woman aged 35 to 75 with stage I lung adenocarcinoma. The CDR3 loop is CASGLNTGELFF. CDR3 nucleotide sequence: TGTGCTAGTGGTTTGAACACCGGGGAGCTGTTTTTT.